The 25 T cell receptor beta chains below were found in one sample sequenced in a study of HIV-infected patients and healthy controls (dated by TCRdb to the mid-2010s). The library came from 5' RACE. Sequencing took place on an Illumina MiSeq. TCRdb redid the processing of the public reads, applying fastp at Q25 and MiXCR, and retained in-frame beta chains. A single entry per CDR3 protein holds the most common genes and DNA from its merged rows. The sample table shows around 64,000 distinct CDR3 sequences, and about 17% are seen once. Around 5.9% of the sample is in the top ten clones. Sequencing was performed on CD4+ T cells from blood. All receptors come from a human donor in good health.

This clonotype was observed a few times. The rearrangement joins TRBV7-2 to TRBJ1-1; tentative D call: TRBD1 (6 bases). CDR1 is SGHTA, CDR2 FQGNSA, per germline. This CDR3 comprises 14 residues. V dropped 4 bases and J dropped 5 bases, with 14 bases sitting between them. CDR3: CASSSQGRRTEAFF. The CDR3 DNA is TGTGCCAGCAGCTCCCAGGGGAGAAGAACTGAAGCTTTCTTT.

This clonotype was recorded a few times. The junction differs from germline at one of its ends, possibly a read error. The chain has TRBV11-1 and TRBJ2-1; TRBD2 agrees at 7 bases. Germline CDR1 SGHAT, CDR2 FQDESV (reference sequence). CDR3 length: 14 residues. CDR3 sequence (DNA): TGTGCCAGCTGCTTTGGGAGGGCCTACAATGAGCAGTTCTTC. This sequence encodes CASCFGRAYNEQFF.

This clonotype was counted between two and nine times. This CDR3 reads CSARVGTTQTQYF. The CDR3, as DNA: TGCAGTGCTAGAGTAGGCACTACACAGACCCAGTACTTC. The V and J genes are TRBV20-1 and TRBJ2-5; D unresolved. The CDR3 sequence is 13 residues long. Germline V gene data show CDR1 as DFQATT and CDR2 as SNEGSKA (reference sequence). The V gene lost 1 base and the J gene lost 6 bases, with 12 bases spanning the gap.

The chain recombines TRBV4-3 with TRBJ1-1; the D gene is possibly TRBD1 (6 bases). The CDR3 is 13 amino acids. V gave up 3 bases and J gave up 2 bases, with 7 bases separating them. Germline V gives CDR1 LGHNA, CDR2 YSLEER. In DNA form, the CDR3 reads TGCGCCAGCAGCCAGGACAGTAACACTGAAGCTTTCTTT. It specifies CASSQDSNTEAFF.

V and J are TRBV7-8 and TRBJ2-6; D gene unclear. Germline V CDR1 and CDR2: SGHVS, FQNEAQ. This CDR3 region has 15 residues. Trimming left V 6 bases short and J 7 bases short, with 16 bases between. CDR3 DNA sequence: TGTGCCAGCAGTCAAGTAGTGGGCAGAGCCAACGTCCTGACTTTC. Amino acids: CASSQVVGRANVLTF.

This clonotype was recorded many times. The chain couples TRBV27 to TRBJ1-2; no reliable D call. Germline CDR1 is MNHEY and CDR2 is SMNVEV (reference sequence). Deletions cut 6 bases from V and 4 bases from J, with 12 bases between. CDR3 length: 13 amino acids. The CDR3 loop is CASSPGLGYGYTF. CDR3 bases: TGTGCCAGCAGCCCCGGACTAGGCTATGGCTACACCTTC.

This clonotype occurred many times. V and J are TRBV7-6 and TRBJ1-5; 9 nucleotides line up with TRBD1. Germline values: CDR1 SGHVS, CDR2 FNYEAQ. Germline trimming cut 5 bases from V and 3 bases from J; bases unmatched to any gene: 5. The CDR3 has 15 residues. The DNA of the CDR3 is TGTGCCAGCAGCCCCACAGGGGGCTTCAATCAGCCCCAGCATTTT. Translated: CASSPTGGFNQPQHF. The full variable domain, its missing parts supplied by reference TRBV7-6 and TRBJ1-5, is GAGVSQSPRYKVTKRGQDVALRCDPISGHVSLYWYRQALGQGPEFLTYFNYEAQQDKSGLPNDRFSAERPEGSISTLTIQRTEQRDSAMYRCASSPTGGFNQPQHFGDGTRLSIL.

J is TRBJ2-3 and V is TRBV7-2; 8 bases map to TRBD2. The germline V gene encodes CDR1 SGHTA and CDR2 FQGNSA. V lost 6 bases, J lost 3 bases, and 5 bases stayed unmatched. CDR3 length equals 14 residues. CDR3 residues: CASRSGGGTDTQYF. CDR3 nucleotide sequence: TGTGCCAGCAGATCCGGGGGGGGGACAGATACGCAGTATTTT.

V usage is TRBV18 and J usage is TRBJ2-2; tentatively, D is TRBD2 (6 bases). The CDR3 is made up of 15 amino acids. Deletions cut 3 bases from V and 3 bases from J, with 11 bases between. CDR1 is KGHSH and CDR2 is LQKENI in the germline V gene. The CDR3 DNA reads TGTGCCAGCTCACCGCTAGCGACAGACACCGGGGAGCTGTTTTTT. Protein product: CASSPLATDTGELFF.

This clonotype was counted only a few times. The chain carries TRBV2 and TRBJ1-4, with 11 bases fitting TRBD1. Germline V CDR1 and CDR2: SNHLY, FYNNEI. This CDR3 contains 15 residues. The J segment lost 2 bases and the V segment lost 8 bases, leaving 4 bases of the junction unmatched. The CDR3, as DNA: TGTGCCAGCTCCCGGGACAGGGGGACTAATGAAAAACTGTTTTTT. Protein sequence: CASSRDRGTNEKLFF.

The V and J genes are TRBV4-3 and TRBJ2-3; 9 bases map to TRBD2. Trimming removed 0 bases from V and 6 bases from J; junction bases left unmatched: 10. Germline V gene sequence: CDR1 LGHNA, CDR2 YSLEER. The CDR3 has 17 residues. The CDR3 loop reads CASSQESPGGGADTQYF. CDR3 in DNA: TGCGCCAGCAGCCAAGAAAGCCCAGGCGGGGGGGCGGATACGCAGTATTTT.

The CDR3 is CASSFRREQFF. The CDR3 region has the DNA TGTGCCAGCAGTTTTCGGCGGGAGCAGTTCTTC. V usage is TRBV12-3 or TRBV12-4 and J usage is TRBJ2-1; D is uncertain. V gave up 3 bases and J gave up 10 bases, with 7 bases separating them. The CDR3 length is 11 residues.

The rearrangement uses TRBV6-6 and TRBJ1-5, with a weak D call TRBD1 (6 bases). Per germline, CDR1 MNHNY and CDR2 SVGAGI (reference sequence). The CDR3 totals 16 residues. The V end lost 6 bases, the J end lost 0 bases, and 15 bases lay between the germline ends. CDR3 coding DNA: TGTGCCAGCAGCGTAGACAGGCCGTATAGCAATCAGCCCCAGCATTTT. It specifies CASSVDRPYSNQPQHF.

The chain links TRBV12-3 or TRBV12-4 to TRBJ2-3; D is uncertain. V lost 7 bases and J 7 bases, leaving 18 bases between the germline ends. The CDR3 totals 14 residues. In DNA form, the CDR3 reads TGTGCCAGCACAGTCGGACCGAGCGCACATACGCAGTATTTT. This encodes CASTVGPSAHTQYF.

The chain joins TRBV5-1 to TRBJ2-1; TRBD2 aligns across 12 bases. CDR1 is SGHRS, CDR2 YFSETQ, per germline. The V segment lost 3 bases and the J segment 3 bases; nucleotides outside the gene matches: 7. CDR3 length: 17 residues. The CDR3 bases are TGCGCCAGCAGCTCTACACTAGCGGGAGGAGTCTACAATGAGCAGTTCTTC. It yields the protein CASSSTLAGGVYNEQFF.

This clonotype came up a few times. The DNA for the CDR3 is TGTGCCAGCAGTTACTCGTGGGGGTCCGTAACCGGGGAGCTGTTTTTT. Translated: CASSYSWGSVTGELFF. This chain links TRBV6-6 with TRBJ2-2; D possibly uses TRBD1 or TRBD2 (5 bases each). The CDR3 loop spans 16 amino acids. Per germline, CDR1 MNHNY and CDR2 SVGAGI (reference sequence). With 0 bases removed from V and 5 bases from J, the gap between germline ends came to 13 bases.

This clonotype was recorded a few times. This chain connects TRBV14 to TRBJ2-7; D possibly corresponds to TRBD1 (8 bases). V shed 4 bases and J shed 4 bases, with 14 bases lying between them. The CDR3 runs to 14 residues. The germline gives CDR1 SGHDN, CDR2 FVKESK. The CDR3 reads CASSRTGRGYEQYF. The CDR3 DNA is TGTGCCAGCAGCCGGACAGGGCGGGGGTACGAGCAGTACTTC.

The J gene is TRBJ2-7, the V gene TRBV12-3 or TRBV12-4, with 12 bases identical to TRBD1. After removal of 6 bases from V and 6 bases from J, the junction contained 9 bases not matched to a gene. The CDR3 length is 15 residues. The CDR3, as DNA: TGTGCCAGCAGGGAACAGGGACAGGGGGCTGGCGAGCAGTACTTC. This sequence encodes CASREQGQGAGEQYF.

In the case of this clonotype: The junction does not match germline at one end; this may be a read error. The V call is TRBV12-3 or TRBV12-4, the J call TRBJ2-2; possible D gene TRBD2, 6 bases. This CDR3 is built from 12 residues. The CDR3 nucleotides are TGTGCCAGCAGGCCGACCTACGGGGGGCTGTTTTTT. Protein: CASRPTYGGLFF.

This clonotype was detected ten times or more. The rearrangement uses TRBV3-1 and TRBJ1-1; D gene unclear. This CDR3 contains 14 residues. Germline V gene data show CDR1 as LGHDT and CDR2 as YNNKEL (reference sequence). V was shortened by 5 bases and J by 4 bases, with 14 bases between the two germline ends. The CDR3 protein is CASSYKAGSTEAFF. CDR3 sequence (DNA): TGTGCCAGCAGCTATAAGGCCGGGAGCACTGAAGCTTTCTTT.

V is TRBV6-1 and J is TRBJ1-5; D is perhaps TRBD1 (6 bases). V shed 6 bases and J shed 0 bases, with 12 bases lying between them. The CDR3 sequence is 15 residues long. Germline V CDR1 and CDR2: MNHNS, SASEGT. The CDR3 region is CASRDSPNSNQPQHF. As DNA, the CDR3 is TGTGCCAGCAGGGACAGCCCAAATAGCAATCAGCCCCAGCATTTT.

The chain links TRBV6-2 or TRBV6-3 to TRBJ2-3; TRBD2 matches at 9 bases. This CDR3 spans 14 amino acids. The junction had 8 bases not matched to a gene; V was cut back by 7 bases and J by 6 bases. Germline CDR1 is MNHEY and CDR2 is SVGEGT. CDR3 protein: CASMTGLAYDTQYF. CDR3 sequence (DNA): TGTGCCAGCATGACCGGACTAGCGTACGATACGCAGTATTTT.

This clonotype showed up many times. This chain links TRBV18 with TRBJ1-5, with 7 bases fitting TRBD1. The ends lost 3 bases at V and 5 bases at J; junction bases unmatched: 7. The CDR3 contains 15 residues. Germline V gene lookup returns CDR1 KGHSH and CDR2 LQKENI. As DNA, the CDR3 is TGTGCCAGCTCACCCCAGACAGGGCGGGATCAGCCCCAGCATTTT. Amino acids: CASSPQTGRDQPQHF.

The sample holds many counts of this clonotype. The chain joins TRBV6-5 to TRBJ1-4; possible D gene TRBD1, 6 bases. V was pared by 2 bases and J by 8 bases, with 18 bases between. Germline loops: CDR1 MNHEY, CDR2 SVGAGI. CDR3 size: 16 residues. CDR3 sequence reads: CASSYRPGVRGEKLFF. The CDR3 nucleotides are TGTGCCAGCAGTTACCGACCAGGGGTACGAGGGGAAAAACTGTTTTTT.

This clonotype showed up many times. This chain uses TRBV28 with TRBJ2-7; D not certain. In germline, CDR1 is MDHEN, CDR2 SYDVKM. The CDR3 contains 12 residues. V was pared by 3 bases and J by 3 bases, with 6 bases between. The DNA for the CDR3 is TGTGCCAGCAGTTTTGTAAGCTACGAGCAGTACTTC. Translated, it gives CASSFVSYEQYF. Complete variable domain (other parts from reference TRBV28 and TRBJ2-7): DVKVTQSSRYLVKRTGEKVFLECVQDMDHENMFWYRQDPGLGLRLIYFSYDVKMKEKGDIPEGYSVSREKKERFSLILESASTNQTSMYLCASSFVSYEQYFGPGTRLTVT.